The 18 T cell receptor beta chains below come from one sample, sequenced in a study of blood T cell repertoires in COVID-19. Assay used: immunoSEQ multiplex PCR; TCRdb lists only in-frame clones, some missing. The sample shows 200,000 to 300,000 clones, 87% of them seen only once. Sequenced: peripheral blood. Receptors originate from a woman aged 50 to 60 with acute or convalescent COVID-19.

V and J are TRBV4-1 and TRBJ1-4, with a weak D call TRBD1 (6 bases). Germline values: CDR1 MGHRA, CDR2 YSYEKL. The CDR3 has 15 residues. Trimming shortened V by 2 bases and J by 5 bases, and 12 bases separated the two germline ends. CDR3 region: CASSQRTGLNEKLFF. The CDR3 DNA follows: TGCGCCAGCAGCCAACGTACAGGGCTCAATGAAAAACTGTTTTTT.

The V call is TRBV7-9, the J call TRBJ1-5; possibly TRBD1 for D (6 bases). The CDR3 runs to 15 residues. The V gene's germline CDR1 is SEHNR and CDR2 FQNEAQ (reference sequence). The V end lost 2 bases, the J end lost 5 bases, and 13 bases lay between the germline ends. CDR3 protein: CASSLQGSGDQPQHF. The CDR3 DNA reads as TGTGCCAGCAGCTTACAGGGGAGCGGAGATCAGCCCCAGCATTTT. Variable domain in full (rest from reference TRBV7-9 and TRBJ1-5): DTGVSQNPRHKITKRGQNVTFRCDPISEHNRLYWYRQTLGQGPEFLTYFQNEAQLEKSRLLSDRFSAERPKGSFSTLEIQRTEQGDSAMYLCASSLQGSGDQPQHFGDGTRLSIL.

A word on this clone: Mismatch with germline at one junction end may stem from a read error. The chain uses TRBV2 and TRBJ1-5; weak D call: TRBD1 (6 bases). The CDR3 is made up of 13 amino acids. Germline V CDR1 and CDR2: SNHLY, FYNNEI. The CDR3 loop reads CVSSGGRDQPQHF. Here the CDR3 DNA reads TGTGTCAGCAGTGGGGGCAGGGATCAGCCCCAGCATTTT. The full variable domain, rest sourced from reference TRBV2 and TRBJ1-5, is EPEVTQTPSHQVTQMGQEVILRCVPISNHLYFYWYRQILGQKVEFLVSFYNNEISEKSEIFDDQFSVERPDGSNFTLKIRSTKLEDSAMYFCVSSGGRDQPQHFGDGTRLSIL.

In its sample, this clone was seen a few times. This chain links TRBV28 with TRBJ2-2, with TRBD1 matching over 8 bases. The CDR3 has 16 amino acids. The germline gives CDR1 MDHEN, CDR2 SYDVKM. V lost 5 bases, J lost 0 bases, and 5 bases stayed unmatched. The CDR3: CASSPWTGTNTGELFF. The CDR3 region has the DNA TGTGCCAGCAGTCCTTGGACAGGGACGAACACCGGGGAGCTGTTTTTT.

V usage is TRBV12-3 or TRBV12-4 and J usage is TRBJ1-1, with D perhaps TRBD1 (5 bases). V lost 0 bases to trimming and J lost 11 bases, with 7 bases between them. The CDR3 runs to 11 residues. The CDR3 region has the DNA TGTGCCAGCAGTTTAGCCGGGGGTGCTTTCTTT. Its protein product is CASSLAGGAFF.

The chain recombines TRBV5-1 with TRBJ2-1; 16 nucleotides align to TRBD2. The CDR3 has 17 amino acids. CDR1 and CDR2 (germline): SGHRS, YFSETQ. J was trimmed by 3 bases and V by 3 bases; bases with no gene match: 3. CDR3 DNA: TGCGCCAGCAGCTCGGGACTAGCGGGAGGGCGCTACAATGAGCAGTTCTTC. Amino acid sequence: CASSSGLAGGRYNEQFF.

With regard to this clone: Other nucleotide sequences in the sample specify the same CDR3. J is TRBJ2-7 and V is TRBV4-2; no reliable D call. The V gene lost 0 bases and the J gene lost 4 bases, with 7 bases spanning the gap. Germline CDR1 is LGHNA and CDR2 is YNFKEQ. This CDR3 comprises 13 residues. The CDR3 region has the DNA TGTGCCAGCAGCCAAGATCGGAGTTACGAGCAGTACTTC. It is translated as CASSQDRSYEQYF.

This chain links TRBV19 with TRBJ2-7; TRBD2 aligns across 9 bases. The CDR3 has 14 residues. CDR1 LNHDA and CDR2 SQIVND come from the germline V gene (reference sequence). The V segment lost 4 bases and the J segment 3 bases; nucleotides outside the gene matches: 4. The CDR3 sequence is CASSTSGVSYEQYF. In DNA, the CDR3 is TGTGCCAGTAGTACTAGCGGGGTCAGCTACGAGCAGTACTTC.

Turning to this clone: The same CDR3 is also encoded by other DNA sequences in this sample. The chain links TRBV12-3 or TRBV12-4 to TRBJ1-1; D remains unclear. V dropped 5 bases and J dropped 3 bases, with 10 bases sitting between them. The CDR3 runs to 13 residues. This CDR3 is CASSPRQDTEAFF. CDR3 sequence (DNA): TGTGCCAGCAGTCCCCGGCAGGACACTGAAGCTTTCTTT.

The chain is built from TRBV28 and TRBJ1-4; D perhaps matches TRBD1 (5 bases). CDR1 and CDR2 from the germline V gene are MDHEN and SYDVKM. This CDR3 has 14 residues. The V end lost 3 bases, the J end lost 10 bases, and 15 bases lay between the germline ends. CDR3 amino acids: CASSFGGESGKLFF. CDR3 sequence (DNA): TGTGCCAGCAGTTTCGGGGGGGAGAGCGGAAAACTGTTTTTT.

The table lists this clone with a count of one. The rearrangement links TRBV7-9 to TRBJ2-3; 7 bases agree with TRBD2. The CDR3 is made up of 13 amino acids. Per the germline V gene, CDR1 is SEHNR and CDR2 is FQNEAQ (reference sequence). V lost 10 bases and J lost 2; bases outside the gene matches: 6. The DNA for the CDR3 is TGTGCCACCCGTGCGGGAGCCACAGATACGCAGTATTTT. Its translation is CATRAGATDTQYF.

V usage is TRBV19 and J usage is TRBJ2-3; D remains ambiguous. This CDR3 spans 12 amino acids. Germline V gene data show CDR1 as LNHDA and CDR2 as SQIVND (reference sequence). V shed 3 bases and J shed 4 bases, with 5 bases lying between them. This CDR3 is CASSIRSDTQYF. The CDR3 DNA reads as TGTGCCAGTAGTATTCGGTCAGATACGCAGTATTTT.

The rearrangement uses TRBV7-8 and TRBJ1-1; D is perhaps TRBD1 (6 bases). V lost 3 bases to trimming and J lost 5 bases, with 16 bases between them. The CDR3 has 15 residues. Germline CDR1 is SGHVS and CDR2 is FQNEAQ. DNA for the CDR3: TGTGCCAGCAGCTTGGGGTCAGGGGTAAGGACTGAAGCTTTCTTT. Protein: CASSLGSGVRTEAFF.

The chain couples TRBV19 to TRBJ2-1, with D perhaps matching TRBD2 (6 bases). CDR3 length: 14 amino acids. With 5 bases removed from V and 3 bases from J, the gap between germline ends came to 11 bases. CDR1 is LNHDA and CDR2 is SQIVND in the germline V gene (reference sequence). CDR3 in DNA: TGTGCCAGTAGTGTATCAGCGGGCTACAATGAGCAGTTCTTC. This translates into CASSVSAGYNEQFF.

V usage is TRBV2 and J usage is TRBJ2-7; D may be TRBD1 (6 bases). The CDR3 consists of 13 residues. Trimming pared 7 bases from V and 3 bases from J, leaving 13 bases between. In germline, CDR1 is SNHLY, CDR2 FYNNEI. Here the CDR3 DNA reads TGTGCCAGCAACAGGGTCAATATCTACGAGCAGTACTTC. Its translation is CASNRVNIYEQYF.

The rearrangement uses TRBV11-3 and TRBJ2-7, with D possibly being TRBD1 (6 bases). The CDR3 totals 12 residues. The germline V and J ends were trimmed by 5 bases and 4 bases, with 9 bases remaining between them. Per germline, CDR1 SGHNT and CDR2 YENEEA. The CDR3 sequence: CASSRDTYEQYF. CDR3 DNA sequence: TGTGCCAGCAGCCGGGACACTTACGAGCAGTACTTC.

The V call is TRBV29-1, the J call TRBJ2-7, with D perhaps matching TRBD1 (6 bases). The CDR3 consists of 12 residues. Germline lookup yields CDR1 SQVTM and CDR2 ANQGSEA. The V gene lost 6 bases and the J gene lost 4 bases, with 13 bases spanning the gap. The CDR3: CSVSDSSYEQYF. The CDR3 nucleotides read TGCAGCGTATCGGACAGCTCTTACGAGCAGTACTTC.

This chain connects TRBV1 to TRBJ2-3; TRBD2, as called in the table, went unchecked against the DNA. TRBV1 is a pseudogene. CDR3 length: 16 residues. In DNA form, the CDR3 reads TGCACCAGCAGTCTACCGGGACTAGCGGCCACAGATACGCAGTATTTT. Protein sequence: CTSSLPGLAATDTQYF.